These 4 T cell receptor beta chains were all obtained from the same sample, sequenced in a study of T cell changes during pregnancy in multiple sclerosis. Clones were read by immunoSEQ multiplex PCR, and TCRdb kept only the in-frame ones, dropping some. The sample yields about 59,000 clones, 80% to 95% seen once. Material: peripheral blood, obtained in the third trimester of pregnancy. Receptor source: a female donor in good health, enrolled as a control in a pregnancy study.

V gene TRBV6-5 combines with J gene TRBJ2-7, with D possibly matching TRBD1 (7 bases). Germline CDR1 reads MNHEY; CDR2 reads SVGAGI. With 5 bases removed from V and 4 bases from J, the gap between germline ends came to 18 bases. The CDR3 consists of 15 residues. For the CDR3, the DNA is TGTGCCAGCAGTCCAACGGGCCAGGGGGGATACGAGCAGTACTTC. Translating it yields CASSPTGQGGYEQYF.

This clone is a singleton in its sample. The chain has TRBV29-1 and TRBJ2-1, with a tentative D call TRBD1 (5 bases). In germline, CDR1 is SQVTM, CDR2 ANQGSEA. V shed 0 bases and J shed 7 bases, with 19 bases lying between them. There are 16 residues in the CDR3. The CDR3 nucleotides read TGCAGCGTTGAAGATCTTGGGCAGGGATTTAGGAATGAGCAGTTCTTC. Its protein is CSVEDLGQGFRNEQFF.

V and J are TRBV2 and TRBJ1-5; 7 nucleotides line up with TRBD1. The V gene end was trimmed by 4 bases and the J gene end by 2 bases; junction bases not matched to a gene: 5. Germline V lookup: CDR1 SNHLY, CDR2 FYNNEI. The CDR3 loop spans 15 amino acids. The CDR3 protein is CASSGTGWGNQPQHF. The CDR3 nucleotides read TGTGCCAGCAGTGGGACAGGATGGGGCAATCAGCCCCAGCATTTT.

The rearrangement uses TRBV6-1 and TRBJ2-1; 7 positions agree with TRBD2. The V gene end was trimmed by 3 bases and the J gene end by 6 bases; junction bases not matched to a gene: 8. CDR3 length: 15 amino acids. In germline, CDR1 is MNHNS, CDR2 SASEGT. The CDR3 is CASSEGRAWFNEQFF. The CDR3 DNA sequence: TGTGCCAGCAGTGAGGGGAGGGCTTGGTTCAATGAGCAGTTCTTC.